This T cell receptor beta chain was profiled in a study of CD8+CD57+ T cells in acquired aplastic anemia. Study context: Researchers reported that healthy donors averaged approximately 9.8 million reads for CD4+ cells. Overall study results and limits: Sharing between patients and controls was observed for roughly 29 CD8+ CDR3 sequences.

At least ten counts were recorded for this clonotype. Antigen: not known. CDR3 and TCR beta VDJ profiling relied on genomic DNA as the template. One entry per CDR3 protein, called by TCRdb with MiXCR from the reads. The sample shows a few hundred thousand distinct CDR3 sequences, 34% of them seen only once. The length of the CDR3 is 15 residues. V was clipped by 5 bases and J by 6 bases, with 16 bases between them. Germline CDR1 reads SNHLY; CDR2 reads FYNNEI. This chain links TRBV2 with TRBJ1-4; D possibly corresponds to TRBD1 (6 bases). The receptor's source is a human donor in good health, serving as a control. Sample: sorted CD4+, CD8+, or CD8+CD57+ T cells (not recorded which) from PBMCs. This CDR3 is CASSSLQGDYEKLFF. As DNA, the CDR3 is TGTGCCAGCAGTTCGCTACAGGGAGATTATGAAAAACTGTTTTTT.